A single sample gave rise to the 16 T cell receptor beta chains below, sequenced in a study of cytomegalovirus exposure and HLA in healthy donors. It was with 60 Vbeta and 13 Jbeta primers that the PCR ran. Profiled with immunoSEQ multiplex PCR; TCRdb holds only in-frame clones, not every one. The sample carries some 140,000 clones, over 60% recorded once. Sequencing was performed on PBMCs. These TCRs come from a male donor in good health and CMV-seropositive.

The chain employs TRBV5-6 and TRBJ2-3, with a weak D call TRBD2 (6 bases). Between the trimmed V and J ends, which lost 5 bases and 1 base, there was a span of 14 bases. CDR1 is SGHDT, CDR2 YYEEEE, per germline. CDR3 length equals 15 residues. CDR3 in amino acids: CASSPIGEGTDTQYF. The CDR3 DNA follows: TGTGCCAGCAGTCCGATCGGGGAGGGCACAGATACGCAGTATTTT.

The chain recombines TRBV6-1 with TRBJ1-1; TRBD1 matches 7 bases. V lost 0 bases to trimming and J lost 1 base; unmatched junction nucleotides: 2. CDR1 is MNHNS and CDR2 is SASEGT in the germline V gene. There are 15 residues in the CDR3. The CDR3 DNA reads TGTGCCAGCAGTGAAGCAAGGGGGCGGAACACTGAAGCTTTCTTT. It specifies CASSEARGRNTEAFF.

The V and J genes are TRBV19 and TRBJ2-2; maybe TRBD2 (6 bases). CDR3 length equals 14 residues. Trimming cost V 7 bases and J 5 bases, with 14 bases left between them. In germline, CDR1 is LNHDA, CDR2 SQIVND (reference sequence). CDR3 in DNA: TGTGCCAGTATTAGCCCGGGAGAGACCGGGGAGCTGTTTTTT. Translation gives CASISPGETGELFF.

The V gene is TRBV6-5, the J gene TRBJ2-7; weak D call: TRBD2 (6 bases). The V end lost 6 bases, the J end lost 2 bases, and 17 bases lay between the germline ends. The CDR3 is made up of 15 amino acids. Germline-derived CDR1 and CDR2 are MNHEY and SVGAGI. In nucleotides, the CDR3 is TGTGCCAGCAGGCCGAACCGGGACTCAGCCTACGAGCAGTACTTC. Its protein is CASRPNRDSAYEQYF.

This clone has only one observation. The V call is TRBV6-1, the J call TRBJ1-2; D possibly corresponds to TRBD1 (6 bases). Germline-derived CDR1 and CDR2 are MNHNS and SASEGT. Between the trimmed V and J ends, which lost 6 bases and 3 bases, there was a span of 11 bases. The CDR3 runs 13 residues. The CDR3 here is CASRGTNHYGYTF. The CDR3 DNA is TGTGCCAGCAGGGGGACAAACCACTATGGCTACACCTTC.

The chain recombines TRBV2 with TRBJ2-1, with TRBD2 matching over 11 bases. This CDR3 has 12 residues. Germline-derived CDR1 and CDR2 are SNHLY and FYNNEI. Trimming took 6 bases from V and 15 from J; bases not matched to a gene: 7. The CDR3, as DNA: TGTGCCAGCAGAGAACCCCTAGCGGGGGGGTTCTTC. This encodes CASREPLAGGFF.

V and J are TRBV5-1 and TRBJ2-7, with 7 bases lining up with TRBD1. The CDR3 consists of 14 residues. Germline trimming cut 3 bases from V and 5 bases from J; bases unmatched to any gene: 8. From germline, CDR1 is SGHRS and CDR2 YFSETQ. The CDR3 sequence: CASSSTGTANEQYF. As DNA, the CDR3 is TGCGCCAGCAGCTCGACCGGGACAGCTAACGAGCAGTACTTC.

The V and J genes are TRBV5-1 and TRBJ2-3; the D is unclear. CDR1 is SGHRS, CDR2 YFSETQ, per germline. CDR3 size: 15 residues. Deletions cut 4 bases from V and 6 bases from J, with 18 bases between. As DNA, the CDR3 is TGCGCCAGCAGCATGCGGTCGGGTAATAAGGATACGCAGTATTTT. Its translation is CASSMRSGNKDTQYF.

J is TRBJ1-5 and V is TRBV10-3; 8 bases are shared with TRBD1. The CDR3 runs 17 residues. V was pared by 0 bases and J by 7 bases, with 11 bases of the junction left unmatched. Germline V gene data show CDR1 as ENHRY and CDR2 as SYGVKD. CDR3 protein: CAISESAETGATQPQHF. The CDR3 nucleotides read TGTGCCATCAGTGAGTCGGCGGAGACAGGGGCAACCCAGCCCCAGCATTTT.

The CDR3 sequence is CASSQEPWGQSSSYEQYF. The CDR3 DNA reads as TGCGCCAGCAGCCAAGAACCCTGGGGACAGAGCAGCTCCTACGAGCAGTACTTC. The chain links TRBV4-1 to TRBJ2-7; 7 nucleotides agree with TRBD1. Germline CDR1 reads MGHRA; CDR2 reads YSYEKL. Losses at the gene ends were 0 bases for V and 0 bases for J; bases not matched to a gene: 11. The CDR3 is 18 amino acids.

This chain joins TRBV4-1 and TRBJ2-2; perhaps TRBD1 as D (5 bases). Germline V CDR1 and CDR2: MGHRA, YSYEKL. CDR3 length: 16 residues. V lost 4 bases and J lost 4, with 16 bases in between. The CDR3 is CASSPGEGVSTGELFF. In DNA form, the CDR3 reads TGCGCCAGCAGCCCCGGCGAAGGGGTGAGCACCGGGGAGCTGTTTTTT.

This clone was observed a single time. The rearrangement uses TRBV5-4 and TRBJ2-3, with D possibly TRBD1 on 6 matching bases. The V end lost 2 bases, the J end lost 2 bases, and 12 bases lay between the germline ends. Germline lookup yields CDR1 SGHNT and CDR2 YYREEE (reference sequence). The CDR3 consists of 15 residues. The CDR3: CASSLQGPLTDTQYF. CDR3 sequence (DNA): TGTGCCAGCAGCTTACAGGGACCACTCACAGATACGCAGTATTTT.

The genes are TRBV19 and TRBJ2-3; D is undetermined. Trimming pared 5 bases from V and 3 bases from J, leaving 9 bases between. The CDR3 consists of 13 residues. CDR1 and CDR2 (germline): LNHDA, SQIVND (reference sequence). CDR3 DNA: TGTGCCAGTAGTCCGACTTTTACAGATACGCAGTATTTT. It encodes CASSPTFTDTQYF.

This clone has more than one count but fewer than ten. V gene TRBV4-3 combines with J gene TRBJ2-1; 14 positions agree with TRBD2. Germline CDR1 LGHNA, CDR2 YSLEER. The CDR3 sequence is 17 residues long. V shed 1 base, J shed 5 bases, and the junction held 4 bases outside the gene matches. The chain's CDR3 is CASSQVKGLAGDNEQFF. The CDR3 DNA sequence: TGCGCCAGCAGCCAAGTTAAGGGACTAGCGGGAGACAATGAGCAGTTCTTC.

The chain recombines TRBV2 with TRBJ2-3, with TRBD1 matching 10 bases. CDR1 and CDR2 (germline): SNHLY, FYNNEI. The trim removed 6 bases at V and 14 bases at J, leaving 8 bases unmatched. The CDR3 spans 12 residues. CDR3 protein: CASRRQGALGYF. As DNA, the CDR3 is TGTGCCAGCAGGAGACAGGGGGCGTTAGGGTATTTT.

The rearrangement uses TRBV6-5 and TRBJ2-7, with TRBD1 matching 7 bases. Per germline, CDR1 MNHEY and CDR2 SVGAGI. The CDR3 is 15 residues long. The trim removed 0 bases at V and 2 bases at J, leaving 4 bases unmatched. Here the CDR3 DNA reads TGTGCCAGCAGTTACTCGACAGGGCTAACCTACGAGCAGTACTTC. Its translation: CASSYSTGLTYEQYF.